Shown below are 29 T cell receptor beta chains from a single sample sequenced in a study of cytomegalovirus exposure and HLA in healthy donors. Use of 60 Vbeta and 13 Jbeta primers characterized the PCR. TCRdb's table, derived via immunoSEQ multiplex PCR, lists solely in-frame clones and lacks some. The sample has about 130,000 clones; approximately 77% are singletons. Sequenced input: PBMCs. The receptor set was obtained from an older woman in good health and CMV-seronegative.

This chain joins TRBV5-1 and TRBJ2-7, with TRBD1 identical over 9 bases. Germline V gene lookup returns CDR1 SGHRS and CDR2 YFSETQ. V shed 4 bases and J 2 bases; nucleotides not matched to a gene: 4. The CDR3 length is 14 residues. In DNA form, the CDR3 reads TGCGCCAGCAGCACGGACAGGGGCCCCTACGAGCAGTACTTC. Translating gives CASSTDRGPYEQYF.

This clone was counted a single time. The chain recombines TRBV28 with TRBJ1-4; possibly TRBD1 for D (6 bases). The V end lost 10 bases, the J end lost 4 bases, and 19 bases lay between the germline ends. Germline CDR1 MDHEN, CDR2 SYDVKM. The CDR3 covers 15 residues. CDR3 coding DNA: TGTGCCACCCAAACCAGGGGCCCGCTTAATGAAAAACTGTTTTTT. Protein product: CATQTRGPLNEKLFF.

For the CDR3, the DNA is TGTGCCAGCTCCCCGGCGGGCTCAGATACGCAGTATTTT. Translating it yields CASSPAGSDTQYF. The V call is TRBV18, the J call TRBJ2-3; tentative D call: TRBD2 (5 bases). From germline, CDR1 is KGHSH and CDR2 LQKENI. This CDR3 region has 13 residues. Trimming removed 6 bases at V and 4 bases at J, with 11 bases between.

The gene calls are TRBV5-1 and TRBJ2-1; possible D gene TRBD2, 6 bases. This CDR3 contains 15 residues. CDR1 and CDR2 from the germline V gene are SGHRS and YFSETQ. The ends were cut back, 4 bases at V and 2 bases at J, with 13 bases in the middle. CDR3 protein: CASSQGASAYNEQFF. As DNA, the CDR3 is TGCGCCAGCAGCCAAGGAGCTAGCGCCTACAATGAGCAGTTCTTC. The full variable domain, rest sourced from reference TRBV5-1 and TRBJ2-1, is KAGVTQTPRYLIKTRGQQVTLSCSPISGHRSVSWYQQTPGQGLQFLFEYFSETQRNKGNFPGRFSGRQFSNSRSEMNVSTLELGDSALYLCASSQGASAYNEQFFGPGTRLTVL.

V is TRBV7-2 and J is TRBJ2-1; perhaps TRBD1 as D (6 bases). The V end was cut by 3 bases, the J end by 3 bases, with 12 bases between. The germline V gene encodes CDR1 SGHTA and CDR2 FQGNSA. There are 15 residues in the CDR3. CDR3: CASSFGRGNYNEQFF. The CDR3 region has the DNA TGTGCCAGCAGCTTTGGCAGGGGCAACTACAATGAGCAGTTCTTC.

The chain links TRBV20-1 to TRBJ2-7; unclear D gene. The CDR3 has 11 amino acids. V lost 4 bases and J 7 bases, leaving 11 bases between the germline ends. Germline lookup yields CDR1 DFQATT and CDR2 SNEGSKA (reference sequence). Written as DNA, the CDR3 is TGCAGTGCTACCGTAGCCCAAGAGCAGTACTTC. Translated: CSATVAQEQYF.

This rearrangement joins TRBV7-2 to TRBJ1-1; weak D call: TRBD1 (6 bases). The ends were cut back, 7 bases at V and 1 base at J, with 16 bases in the middle. CDR3 size: 15 residues. CDR1 is SGHTA and CDR2 is FQGNSA in the germline V gene. CDR3: CASTDRTSWNTEAFF. The CDR3 bases are TGTGCCAGCACCGACAGGACCTCCTGGAACACTGAAGCTTTCTTT.

This chain connects TRBV28 to TRBJ1-4, with D perhaps TRBD1 (6 bases). This CDR3 is 15 amino acids long. V dropped 6 bases and J dropped 2 bases, with 13 bases sitting between them. Germline loops: CDR1 MDHEN, CDR2 SYDVKM. This chain's CDR3 is CASRPSGVTNEKLFF. The DNA for the CDR3 is TGTGCCAGCAGGCCATCAGGGGTGACTAATGAAAAACTGTTTTTT.

CDR3 coding DNA: TGTGCCAGCAGCTTAGGGGGGCCTCGGGAGACCCAGTACTTC. This sequence encodes CASSLGGPRETQYF. V is TRBV7-2 and J is TRBJ2-5, with a possible D match to TRBD1 (6 bases). Trimming shortened V by 1 base and J by 5 bases, and 11 bases separated the two germline ends. The CDR3 spans 14 residues. Germline V gives CDR1 SGHTA, CDR2 FQGNSA.

The chain combines TRBV7-8 with TRBJ1-1; TRBD1 agrees at 8 bases. V dropped 4 bases and J dropped 8; count of bases not matched to a gene: 24. Germline V lookup: CDR1 SGHVS, CDR2 FQNEAQ. This CDR3 is 19 amino acids long. CDR3 bases: TGTGCCAGCAGCTCTAAAGCCCTACCTATGGGACAGGCCCCACTAGAAGCTTTCTTT. It translates to CASSSKALPMGQAPLEAFF.

The chain links TRBV5-1 to TRBJ2-7; 10 nucleotides agree with TRBD1. The CDR3 has 16 residues. Germline-derived CDR1 and CDR2 are SGHRS and YFSETQ. The trim removed 4 bases at V and 0 bases at J, leaving 7 bases unmatched. In DNA, the CDR3 is TGCGCCAGCAGCGTCCGGGACAGGGGTACCTCCTACGAGCAGTACTTC. Residues: CASSVRDRGTSYEQYF. The variable domain in full, completed from reference TRBV5-1 and TRBJ2-7, reads KAGVTQTPRYLIKTRGQQVTLSCSPISGHRSVSWYQQTPGQGLQFLFEYFSETQRNKGNFPGRFSGRQFSNSRSEMNVSTLELGDSALYLCASSVRDRGTSYEQYFGPGTRLTVT.

This chain uses TRBV19 with TRBJ2-7; D might be TRBD2 (6 bases). CDR3 length equals 14 residues. CDR1 is LNHDA and CDR2 is SQIVND in the germline V gene (reference sequence). Trimming pared 7 bases from V and 0 bases from J, leaving 13 bases between. CDR3 coding DNA: TGTGCCAGTAAGAGGGAGGCCAGCTCCTACGAGCAGTACTTC. It specifies CASKREASSYEQYF.

The V and J genes are TRBV19 and TRBJ2-7, with TRBD1 matching over 8 bases. Trimming took 8 bases from V and 5 from J; bases not matched to a gene: 5. In germline, CDR1 is LNHDA, CDR2 SQIVND (reference sequence). The CDR3 totals 12 residues. The CDR3 DNA is TGTGCCAGTGGGGACAGGCCGAACGAGCAGTACTTC. Residues: CASGDRPNEQYF.

The genes are TRBV10-2 and TRBJ1-2, with TRBD1 identical over 7 bases. Trimming took 2 bases from V and 10 from J; bases not matched to a gene: 19. The CDR3 runs 17 residues. Germline V lookup: CDR1 WSHSY, CDR2 SAAADI. The CDR3 coding sequence is TGCGCCAGCAGTGAGGGTGGGCGGGACAGATCTCTTCTCCACTACACCTTC. This gives the protein CASSEGGRDRSLLHYTF.

The CDR3 reads CASSLGPLDWSYEQYF. The CDR3 DNA follows: TGTGCCAGCAGCTTGGGCCCCTTGGACTGGTCCTACGAGCAGTACTTC. This sequence joins TRBV7-2 and TRBJ2-7; possibly TRBD2 for D (5 bases). This CDR3 comprises 16 residues. V was trimmed by 3 bases and J by 1 base, leaving 16 bases between them. CDR1 is SGHTA and CDR2 is FQGNSA in the germline V gene.

This sequence joins TRBV19 and TRBJ2-7; 12 bases match TRBD2. CDR1 and CDR2 from the germline V gene are LNHDA and SQIVND (reference sequence). The CDR3 runs 15 residues. V was pared by 6 bases and J by 2 bases, with 5 bases of the junction left unmatched. Here the CDR3 DNA reads TGTGCCAGTAGCCTAGCGGGAGGGCGGGCCTACGAGCAGTACTTC. It encodes CASSLAGGRAYEQYF.

This sequence joins TRBV27 and TRBJ1-5; D is ambiguous. The CDR3 consists of 16 residues. V was cut by 2 bases and J by 0 bases, with 11 bases left in between. Germline CDR1 reads MNHEY; CDR2 reads SMNVEV (reference sequence). The CDR3 DNA reads as TGTGCCAGCAGTTTAGATAGACTGTCTAGCAATCAGCCCCAGCATTTT. Translating it yields CASSLDRLSSNQPQHF.

The chain recombines TRBV27 with TRBJ1-4; D is uncertain. The CDR3 totals 16 residues. Per the germline V gene, CDR1 is MNHEY and CDR2 is SMNVEV (reference sequence). Trimming stripped 0 bases from V and 4 bases from J, with 12 bases between. The CDR3 spells CASSLSNGFGNEKLFF. CDR3 in DNA: TGTGCCAGCAGTTTATCGAACGGGTTTGGTAATGAAAAACTGTTTTTT.

This chain links TRBV7-6 with TRBJ1-6, with a possible D match to TRBD1 (5 bases). V was pared by 5 bases and J by 7 bases, with 18 bases between. The CDR3 extends over 16 amino acids. Germline V lookup: CDR1 SGHVS, CDR2 FNYEAQ. The CDR3 nucleotides are TGTGCCAGCAGCCCCATTGGGGCCAGCGAGAATTCACCCCTCCACTTT. This translates into CASSPIGASENSPLHF.

The chain has TRBV7-9 and TRBJ1-1; 7 nucleotides match TRBD1. After removal of 5 bases from V and 11 bases from J, the junction contained 8 bases not matched to a gene. The CDR3 runs to 12 residues. Germline V CDR1 and CDR2: SEHNR, FQNEAQ (reference sequence). CDR3 loop: CASSPPDRVAFF. In DNA, the CDR3 is TGTGCCAGCAGCCCGCCCGACAGGGTGGCTTTCTTT.

This rearrangement joins TRBV7-9 to TRBJ1-6; 8 nucleotides match TRBD1. The germline V gene encodes CDR1 SEHNR and CDR2 FQNEAQ (reference sequence). The CDR3 extends over 15 amino acids. J gave up 7 bases and V 5 bases, and 7 bases lay outside the gene matches. CDR3: CASSRTGQANSPLHF. The CDR3 nucleotides are TGTGCCAGCAGCCGTACGGGACAGGCAAATTCACCCCTCCACTTT.

This clone appeared a single time. The chain links TRBV5-1 to TRBJ2-5, with 7 bases aligning to TRBD1. From germline, CDR1 is SGHRS and CDR2 YFSETQ. The length of the CDR3 is 15 residues. After removal of 0 bases from V and 5 bases from J, the junction contained 7 bases not matched to a gene. The DNA for the CDR3 is TGCGCCAGCAGCTTGGACAGGGGAGTAGAGGAGACCCAGTACTTC. Protein product: CASSLDRGVEETQYF.

The chain combines TRBV28 with TRBJ2-7; D is perhaps TRBD1 (6 bases). Germline CDR1 reads MDHEN; CDR2 reads SYDVKM. This CDR3 contains 14 residues. The germline V and J ends were trimmed by 3 bases and 2 bases, with 11 bases remaining between them. The CDR3 bases are TGTGCCAGCAGTTTCAGGGGAGTAACCTACGAGCAGTACTTC. This gives the protein CASSFRGVTYEQYF.

V gene TRBV11-3 combines with J gene TRBJ2-7; 15 positions agree with TRBD2. Trimming took 4 bases from V and 9 from J; bases not matched to a gene: 4. CDR3 length equals 14 residues. The germline V gene has CDR1 SGHNT and CDR2 YENEEA. DNA of the CDR3: TGTGCCAGCAGCTCGGGACTAGCGGGAGGAGTGCAGTACTTC. Protein product: CASSSGLAGGVQYF.

The chain recombines TRBV27 with TRBJ1-6; D gene uncertain. This CDR3 is built from 14 residues. Germline CDR1 is MNHEY and CDR2 is SMNVEV (reference sequence). Trimming took off 4 bases at V and 6 bases at J, with 10 bases between the two ends. The CDR3 here is CASSWLGSNSPLHF. CDR3 DNA sequence: TGTGCCAGCAGTTGGTTAGGGAGTAATTCACCCCTCCACTTT.

This clone has a single count. The chain uses TRBV7-2 and TRBJ1-4; D is uncertain. The CDR3 sequence is 14 residues long. Germline loops: CDR1 SGHTA, CDR2 FQGNSA. Between the trimmed V and J ends, which lost 4 bases and 1 base, there was a span of 7 bases. The CDR3 loop reads CASSSRGTNEKLFF. The CDR3 coding sequence is TGTGCCAGCAGCTCACGCGGAACTAATGAAAAACTGTTTTTT.

This chain connects TRBV19 to TRBJ1-4; 8 bases align to TRBD1. Germline V gives CDR1 LNHDA, CDR2 SQIVND (reference sequence). The CDR3 is made up of 15 amino acids. Trimming took 4 bases from V and 5 from J; bases not matched to a gene: 6. The CDR3 DNA follows: TGTGCCAGTAGTAAAGCAGACAGGGGCAATGAAAAACTGTTTTTT. This codes for CASSKADRGNEKLFF.

This sequence joins TRBV7-9 and TRBJ2-5; possible D gene TRBD1, 5 bases. Deletions cut 5 bases from V and 2 bases from J, with 15 bases between. The germline gives CDR1 SEHNR, CDR2 FQNEAQ (reference sequence). The CDR3 has 15 residues. CDR3 sequence reads: CASSLIQATQETQYF. The CDR3 DNA reads TGTGCCAGCAGCCTGATACAGGCAACTCAAGAGACCCAGTACTTC.

J is TRBJ2-5 and V is TRBV7-8; D ambiguous. The V end lost 5 bases, the J end lost 13 bases, and 14 bases lay between the germline ends. Germline V gives CDR1 SGHVS, CDR2 FQNEAQ. CDR3 length equals 11 residues. For the CDR3, the DNA is TGTGCCAGCAGCATCTACCTTAACTGGTACTTC. It specifies CASSIYLNWYF.